The T cell receptor beta chain under discussion was sequenced for a study of early T cells in non-severe SARS-CoV-2 infection. Unique molecular identifiers (one per individual cDNA molecule) were attached. TCRdb ran MiXCR on the 5' RACE reads and lists one entry per CDR3 protein. This table holds about 69,000 distinct CDR3 sequences, about an eighth found once. The V gene lost 0 bases and the J gene lost 2 bases, with 10 bases spanning the gap. The CDR3 is 15 amino acids. Germline V gene lookup returns CDR1 SGHRS and CDR2 YFSETQ. This clonotype was obtained from an adult who was a healthcare worker with PCR-confirmed SARS-CoV-2 infection or an uninfected control (not recorded which). The chain uses TRBV5-1 and TRBJ2-3, with D possibly being TRBD1 (5 bases). The material sequenced was whole blood. CDR3 nucleotide sequence: TGCGCCAGCAGCTTGGAAGGCAGGGCCACAGATACGCAGTATTTT. Translated, it gives CASSLEGRATDTQYF. Full variable domain (rest looked up from reference TRBV5-1 and TRBJ2-3): KAGVTQTPRYLIKTRGQQVTLSCSPISGHRSVSWYQQTPGQGLQFLFEYFSETQRNKGNFPGRFSGRQFSNSRSEMNVSTLELGDSALYLCASSLEGRATDTQYFGPGTRLTVL.